This is a list of T cell receptor beta chains from one sample in a study of post-analysis software for immune sequencing data. TCRdb recomputed calls from the PCR reads with MiXCR, one row per CDR3 protein. The sample contains 380,000 or so distinct CDR3 sequences, approximately 33% of which appear only once. Material for sequencing was blood. The receptors stem from a girl between 10 and 17 years old with multiple sclerosis. Each CDR3 is given with its conserved first and last residue. D genes are given only for firm matches. Clone size is not always given. Where it is, it says once, few, many or a class for expanded clones.

d_gene,v_gene,j_gene,abundance,len,CDR3aa,CDR3nt
TRBD1,TRBV6-6,TRBJ2-5,few,13,CASSYDRGQTQYF,TGTGCCAGCAGTTACGACAGGGGCCAGACCCAGTACTTC
NA,TRBV12-3/TRBV12-4,TRBJ2-1,NA,12,CASLGGNEEQFF,TGTGCCAGCCTGGGGGGTAATGAAGAGCAGTTCTTC
TRBD2,TRBV15,TRBJ2-5,NA,16,CATSGGLAGGHETQYF,TGTGCCACCAGCGGGGGTCTAGCGGGGGGGCACGAGACCCAGTACTTC
NA,TRBV5-1,TRBJ1-1,NA,14,CASSLGPFGTEAFF,TGCGCCAGCAGCTTGGGGCCATTTGGCACTGAAGCTTTCTTT
NA,TRBV7-3,TRBJ2-5,few,12,CASSSFCVGQYF,TGTGCCAGCAGCTCGTTCTGTGTTGGGCAGTACTTC
TRBD1,TRBV4-2,TRBJ1-6,NA,15,CASSLGQVNNSPLHF,TGTGCCAGCAGCCTCGGACAGGTGAATAATTCACCCCTCCACTTT
NA,TRBV11-1,TRBJ2-7,few,12,CASSLVLDEQYF,TGTGCCAGCAGCTTAGTTTTGGACGAGCAGTACTTC
NA,TRBV25-1,TRBJ1-5,few,14,CASSHRQDNQPQHF,TGTGCCAGCAGCCACAGACAGGACAATCAGCCCCAGCATTTT
NA,TRBV12-3/TRBV12-4,TRBJ1-2,NA,12,CASSSRTLGYTF,TGTGCCAGCAGTTCCAGGACCCTTGGCTACACCTTC
NA,TRBV9,TRBJ1-1,few,13,CASRNREDTEAFF,TGTGCCAGCAGAAACAGGGAAGACACTGAAGCTTTCTTT
NA,TRBV7-2,TRBJ2-7,many,11,CASSSEYEQYF,TGTGCCAGCAGCTCAGAATACGAGCAGTACTTC
NA,TRBV5-1,TRBJ1-2,NA,14,CASSLIATGEGYTF,TGCGCCAGCAGCCTCATAGCGACAGGAGAAGGCTACACCTTC
NA,TRBV21-1,TRBJ1-5,NA,15,CASSTRQGGNQPQHF,TGTGCCAGCAGCACCCGACAGGGGGGGAATCAGCCCCAGCATTTT
NA,TRBV4-1,TRBJ2-7,NA,15,CASSQEVRTAYEQYF,TGCGCCAGCAGCCAAGAAGTCCGGACGGCCTACGAGCAGTACTTC
NA,TRBV12-3/TRBV12-4,TRBJ2-1,NA,20,CASTPPVPYAGTRTYNEQFF,TGTGCCAGCACCCCCCCGGTCCCCTATGCAGGGACAAGGACCTACAATGAGCAGTTCTTC
TRBD1,TRBV20-1,TRBJ1-5,NA,14,CSVEQGTRNQPQHF,TGCAGTGTTGAACAGGGGACGCGCAATCAGCCCCAGCATTTT